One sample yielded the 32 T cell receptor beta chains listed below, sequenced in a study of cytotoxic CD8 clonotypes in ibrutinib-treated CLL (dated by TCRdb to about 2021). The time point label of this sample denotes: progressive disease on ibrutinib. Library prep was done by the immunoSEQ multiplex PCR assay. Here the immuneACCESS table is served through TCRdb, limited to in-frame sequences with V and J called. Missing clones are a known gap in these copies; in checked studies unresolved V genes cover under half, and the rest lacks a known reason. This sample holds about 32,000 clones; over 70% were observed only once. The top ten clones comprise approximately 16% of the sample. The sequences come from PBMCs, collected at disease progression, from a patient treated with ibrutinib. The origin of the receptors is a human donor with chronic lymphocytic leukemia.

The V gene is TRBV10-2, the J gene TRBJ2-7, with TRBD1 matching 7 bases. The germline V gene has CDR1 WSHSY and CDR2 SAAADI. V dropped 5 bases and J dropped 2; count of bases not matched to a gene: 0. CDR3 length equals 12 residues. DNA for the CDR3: TGCGCCAGCAGTACAGGGGCCTACGAGCAGTACTTC. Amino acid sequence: CASSTGAYEQYF.

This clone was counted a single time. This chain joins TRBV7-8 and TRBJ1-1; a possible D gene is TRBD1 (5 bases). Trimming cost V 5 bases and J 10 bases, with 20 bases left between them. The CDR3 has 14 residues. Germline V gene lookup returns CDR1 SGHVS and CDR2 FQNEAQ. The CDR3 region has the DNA TGTGCCAGCAGCCTACTAACGGGGGAGGGAAGAGCTTTCTTT. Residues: CASSLLTGEGRAFF.

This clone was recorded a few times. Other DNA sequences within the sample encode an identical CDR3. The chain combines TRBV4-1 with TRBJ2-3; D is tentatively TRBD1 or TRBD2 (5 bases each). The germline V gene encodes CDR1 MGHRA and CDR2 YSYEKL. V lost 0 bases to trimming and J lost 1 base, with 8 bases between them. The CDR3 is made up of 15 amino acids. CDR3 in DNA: TGCGCCAGCAGCCAAGATCGGGGCCGCACAGATACGCAGTATTTT. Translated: CASSQDRGRTDTQYF.

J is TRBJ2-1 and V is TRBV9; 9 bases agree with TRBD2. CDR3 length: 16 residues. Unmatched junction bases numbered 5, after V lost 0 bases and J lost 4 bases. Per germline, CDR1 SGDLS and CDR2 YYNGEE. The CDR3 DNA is TGTGCCAGCAGCGTAGCTGCGCGGGGGGGGTACAATGAGCAGTTCTTC. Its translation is CASSVAARGGYNEQFF.

CDR3 DNA: TGTGCCAGCAGTGAAGAACTAGCGGGGGGGGCATCCTCCAAGAGAATGACCCAGTACTTC. Translating gives CASSEELAGGASSKRMTQYF. The rearrangement uses TRBV6-1 and TRBJ2-5; TRBD2 matches at 13 bases. The CDR3 loop spans 20 amino acids. Germline V CDR1 and CDR2: MNHNS, SASEGT. Losses at the gene ends were 1 base for V and 7 bases for J; bases not matched to a gene: 18.

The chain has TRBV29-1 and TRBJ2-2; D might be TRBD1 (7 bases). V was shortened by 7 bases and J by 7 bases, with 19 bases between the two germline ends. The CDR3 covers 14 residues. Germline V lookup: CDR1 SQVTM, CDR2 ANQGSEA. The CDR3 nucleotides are TGCAGCGCCCGACAGGGAGTGGAGGGCGGGGAGCTGTTTTTT. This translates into CSARQGVEGGELFF.

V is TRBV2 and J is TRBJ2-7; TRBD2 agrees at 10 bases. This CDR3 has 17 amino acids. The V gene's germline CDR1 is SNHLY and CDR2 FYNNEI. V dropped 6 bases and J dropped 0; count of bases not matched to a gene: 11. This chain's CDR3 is CASRKLAGSLASYEQYF. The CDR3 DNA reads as TGTGCCAGCAGGAAACTAGCGGGGTCGCTCGCCTCCTACGAGCAGTACTTC.

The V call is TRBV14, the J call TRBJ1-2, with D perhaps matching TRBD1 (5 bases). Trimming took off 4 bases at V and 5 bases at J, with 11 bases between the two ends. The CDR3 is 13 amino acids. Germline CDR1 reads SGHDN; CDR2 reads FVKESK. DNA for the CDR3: TGTGCCAGCAGCCGTTTACAGGATTATGGCTACACCTTC. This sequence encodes CASSRLQDYGYTF. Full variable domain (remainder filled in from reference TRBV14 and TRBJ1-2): EAGVTQFPSHSVIEKGQTVTLRCDPISGHDNLYWYRRVMGKEIKFLLHFVKESKQDESGMPNNRFLAERTGGTYSTLKVQPAELEDSGVYFCASSRLQDYGYTFGSGTRLTVV.

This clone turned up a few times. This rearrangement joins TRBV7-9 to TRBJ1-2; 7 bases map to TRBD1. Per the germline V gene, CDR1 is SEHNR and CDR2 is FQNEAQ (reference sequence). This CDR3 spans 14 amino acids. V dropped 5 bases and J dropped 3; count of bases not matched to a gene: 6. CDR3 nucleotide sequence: TGTGCCAGCAGCCCTGTGGGACAGTACTATGGCTACACCTTC. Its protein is CASSPVGQYYGYTF.

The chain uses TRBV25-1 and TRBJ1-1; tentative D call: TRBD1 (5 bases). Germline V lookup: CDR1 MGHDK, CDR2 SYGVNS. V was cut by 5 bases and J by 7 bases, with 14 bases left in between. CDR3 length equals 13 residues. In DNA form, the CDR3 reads TGTGCCAGCAGTCTCAACCCAGGACATGAAGCTTTCTTT. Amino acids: CASSLNPGHEAFF.

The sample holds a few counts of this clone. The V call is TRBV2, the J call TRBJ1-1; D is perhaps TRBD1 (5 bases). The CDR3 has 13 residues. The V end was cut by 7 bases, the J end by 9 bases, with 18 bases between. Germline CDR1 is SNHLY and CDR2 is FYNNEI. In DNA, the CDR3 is TGTGCCAGCACCTTCGACAGCAGAGCGAAAGCTTTCTTT. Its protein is CASTFDSRAKAFF.

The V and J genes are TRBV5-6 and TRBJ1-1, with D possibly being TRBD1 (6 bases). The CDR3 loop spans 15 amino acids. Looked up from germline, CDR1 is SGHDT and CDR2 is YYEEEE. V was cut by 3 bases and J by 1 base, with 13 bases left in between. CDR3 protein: CASSSWTDSNTEAFF. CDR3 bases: TGTGCCAGCAGCTCGTGGACAGACTCGAACACTGAAGCTTTCTTT.

For the CDR3, the DNA is TGCGCCAGCAGCCAAGTGGATATGGGGTTCTCCTACAATGAGCAGTTCTTC. This sequence encodes CASSQVDMGFSYNEQFF. V gene TRBV4-1 combines with J gene TRBJ2-1, with D hard to call. The germline V gene has CDR1 MGHRA and CDR2 YSYEKL. Trimming removed 1 base from V and 0 bases from J, with 13 bases in between. This CDR3 comprises 17 residues.

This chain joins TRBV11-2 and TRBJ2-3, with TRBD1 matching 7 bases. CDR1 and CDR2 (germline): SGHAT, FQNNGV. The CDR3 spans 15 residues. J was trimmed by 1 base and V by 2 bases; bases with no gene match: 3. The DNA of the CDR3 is TGTGCCAGCAGCTTAAGTGGACAGGGCACAGATACGCAGTATTTT. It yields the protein CASSLSGQGTDTQYF.

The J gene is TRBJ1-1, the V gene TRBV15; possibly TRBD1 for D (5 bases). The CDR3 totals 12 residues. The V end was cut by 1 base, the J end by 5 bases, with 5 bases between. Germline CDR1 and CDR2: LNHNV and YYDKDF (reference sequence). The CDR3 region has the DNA TGTGCCACCAGCAGAGGGGGGACTGAAGCTTTCTTT. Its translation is CATSRGGTEAFF.

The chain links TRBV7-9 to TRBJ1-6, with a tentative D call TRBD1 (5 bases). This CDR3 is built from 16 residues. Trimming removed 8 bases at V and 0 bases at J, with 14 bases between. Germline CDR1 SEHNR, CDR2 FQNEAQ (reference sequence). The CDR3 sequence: CASQKGRSSYNSPLHF. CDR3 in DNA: TGTGCCAGCCAGAAGGGGCGGAGCTCCTATAATTCACCCCTCCACTTT.

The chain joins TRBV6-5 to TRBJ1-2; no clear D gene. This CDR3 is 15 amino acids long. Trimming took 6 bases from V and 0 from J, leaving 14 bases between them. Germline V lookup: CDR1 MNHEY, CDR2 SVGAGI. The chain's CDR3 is CASSPSGLANYGYTF. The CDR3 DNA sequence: TGTGCCAGCAGCCCCTCGGGGTTGGCTAACTATGGCTACACCTTC.

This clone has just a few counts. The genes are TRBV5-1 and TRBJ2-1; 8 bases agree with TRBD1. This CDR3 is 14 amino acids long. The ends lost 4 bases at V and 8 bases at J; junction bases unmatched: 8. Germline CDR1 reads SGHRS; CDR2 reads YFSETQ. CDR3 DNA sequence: TGCGCCAGCAGCGCCCAGGGGGCGCCGGATGAGCAGTTCTTC. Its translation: CASSAQGAPDEQFF.

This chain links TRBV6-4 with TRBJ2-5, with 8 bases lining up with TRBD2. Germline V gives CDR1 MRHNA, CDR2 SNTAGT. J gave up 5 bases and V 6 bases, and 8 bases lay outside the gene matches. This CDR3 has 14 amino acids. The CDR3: CASSDRGGGETQYF. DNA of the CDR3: TGTGCCAGCAGCGACCGGGGGGGAGGTGAGACCCAGTACTTC.

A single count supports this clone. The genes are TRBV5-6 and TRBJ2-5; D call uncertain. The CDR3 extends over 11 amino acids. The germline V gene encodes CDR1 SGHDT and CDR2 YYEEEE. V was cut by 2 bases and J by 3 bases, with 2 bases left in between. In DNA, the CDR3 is TGTGCCAGCAGCTTTGAAGAGACCCAGTACTTC. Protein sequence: CASSFEETQYF.

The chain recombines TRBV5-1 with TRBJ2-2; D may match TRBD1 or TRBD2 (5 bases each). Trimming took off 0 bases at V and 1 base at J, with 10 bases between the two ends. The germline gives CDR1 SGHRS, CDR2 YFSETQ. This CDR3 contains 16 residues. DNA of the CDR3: TGCGCCAGCAGCTTGGCCTGGGGGAAGAACACCGGGGAGCTGTTTTTT. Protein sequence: CASSLAWGKNTGELFF. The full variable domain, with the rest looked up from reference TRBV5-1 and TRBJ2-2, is KAGVTQTPRYLIKTRGQQVTLSCSPISGHRSVSWYQQTPGQGLQFLFEYFSETQRNKGNFPGRFSGRQFSNSRSEMNVSTLELGDSALYLCASSLAWGKNTGELFFGEGSRLTVL.

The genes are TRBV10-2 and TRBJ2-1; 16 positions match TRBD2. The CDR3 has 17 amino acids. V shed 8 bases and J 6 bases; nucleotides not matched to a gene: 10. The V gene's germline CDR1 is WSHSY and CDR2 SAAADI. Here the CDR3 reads CASGGSGTSGGANEQFF. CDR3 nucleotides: TGCGCCAGCGGCGGTTCCGGGACTAGCGGGGGGGCCAATGAGCAGTTCTTC.

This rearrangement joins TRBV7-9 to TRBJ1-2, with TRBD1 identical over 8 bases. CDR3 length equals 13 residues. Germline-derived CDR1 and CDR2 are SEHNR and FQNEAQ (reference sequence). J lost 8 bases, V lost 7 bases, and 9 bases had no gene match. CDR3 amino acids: CASIFQGAYGYTF. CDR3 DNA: TGTGCCAGCATCTTTCAGGGGGCATACGGCTACACCTTC.

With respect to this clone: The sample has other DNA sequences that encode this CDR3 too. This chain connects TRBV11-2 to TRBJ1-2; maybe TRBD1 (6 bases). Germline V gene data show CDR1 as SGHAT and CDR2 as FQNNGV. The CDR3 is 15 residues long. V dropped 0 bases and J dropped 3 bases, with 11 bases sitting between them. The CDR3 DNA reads TGTGCCAGCAGCTTAGATCACAGGGCCGACTATGGCTACACCTTC. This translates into CASSLDHRADYGYTF.

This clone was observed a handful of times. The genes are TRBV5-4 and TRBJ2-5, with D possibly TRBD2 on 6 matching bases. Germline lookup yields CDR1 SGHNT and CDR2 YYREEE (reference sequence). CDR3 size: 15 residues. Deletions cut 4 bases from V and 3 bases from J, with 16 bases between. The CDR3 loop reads CASSPTAGPEETQYF. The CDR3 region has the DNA TGTGCCAGCAGCCCGACGGCGGGGCCGGAAGAGACCCAGTACTTC.

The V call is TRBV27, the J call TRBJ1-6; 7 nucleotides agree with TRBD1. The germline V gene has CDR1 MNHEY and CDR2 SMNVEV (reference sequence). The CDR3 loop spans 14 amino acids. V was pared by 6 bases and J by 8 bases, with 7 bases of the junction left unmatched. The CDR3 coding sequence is TGTGCCAGCAGAAGACAGGGTGTCTATTCACCCCTCCACTTT. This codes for CASRRQGVYSPLHF.

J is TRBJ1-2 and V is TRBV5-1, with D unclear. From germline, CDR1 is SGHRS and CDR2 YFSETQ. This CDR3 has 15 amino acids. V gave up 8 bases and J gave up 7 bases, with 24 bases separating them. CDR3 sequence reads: CARRRNPAVICGYTF. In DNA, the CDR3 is TGCGCCAGAAGACGGAACCCTGCCGTCATTTGTGGCTACACCTTC.

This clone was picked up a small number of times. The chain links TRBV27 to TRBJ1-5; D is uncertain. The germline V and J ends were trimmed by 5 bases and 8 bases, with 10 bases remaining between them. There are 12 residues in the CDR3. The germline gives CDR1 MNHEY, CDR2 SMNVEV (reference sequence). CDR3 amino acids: CASSPSRKPQHF. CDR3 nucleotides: TGTGCCAGCAGTCCGTCTAGAAAGCCCCAGCATTTT.

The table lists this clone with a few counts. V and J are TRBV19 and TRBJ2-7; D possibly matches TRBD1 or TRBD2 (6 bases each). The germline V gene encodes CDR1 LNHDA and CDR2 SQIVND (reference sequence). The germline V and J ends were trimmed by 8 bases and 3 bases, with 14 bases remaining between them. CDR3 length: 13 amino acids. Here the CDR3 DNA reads TGTGCCAGTGGAGGGGGATACTACTACGAGCAGTACTTC. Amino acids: CASGGGYYYEQYF.

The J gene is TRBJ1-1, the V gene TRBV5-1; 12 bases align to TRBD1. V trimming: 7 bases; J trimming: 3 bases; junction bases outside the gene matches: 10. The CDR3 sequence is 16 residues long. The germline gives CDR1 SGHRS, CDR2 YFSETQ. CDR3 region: CASARGQGARYTEAFF. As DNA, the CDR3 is TGCGCCAGCGCCAGGGGACAGGGGGCGCGGTACACTGAAGCTTTCTTT. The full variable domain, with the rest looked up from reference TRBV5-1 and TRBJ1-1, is KAGVTQTPRYLIKTRGQQVTLSCSPISGHRSVSWYQQTPGQGLQFLFEYFSETQRNKGNFPGRFSGRQFSNSRSEMNVSTLELGDSALYLCASARGQGARYTEAFFGQGTRLTVV.

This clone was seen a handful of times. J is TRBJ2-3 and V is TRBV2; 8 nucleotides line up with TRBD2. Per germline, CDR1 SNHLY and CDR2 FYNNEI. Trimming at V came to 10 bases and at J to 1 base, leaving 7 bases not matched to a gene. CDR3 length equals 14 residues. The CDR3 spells CAISAGAGTDTQYF. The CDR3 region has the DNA TGTGCCATCTCAGCGGGGGCCGGCACAGATACGCAGTATTTT.

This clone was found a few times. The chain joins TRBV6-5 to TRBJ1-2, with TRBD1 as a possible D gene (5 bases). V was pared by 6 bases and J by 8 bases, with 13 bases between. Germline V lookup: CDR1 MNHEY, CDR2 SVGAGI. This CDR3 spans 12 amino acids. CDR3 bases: TGTGCCAGCAGACTCGGGACCGGAGGCTACACCTTC. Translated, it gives CASRLGTGGYTF.